The 26 T cell receptor beta chains below were found in one sample sequenced in a study of blood T cell repertoires in COVID-19. Assay used: immunoSEQ multiplex PCR; TCRdb lists only in-frame clones, some missing. The repertoire has around 150,000 clones, about nine tenths of them found once; the top ten carry roughly 4.5%. Sequenced sample: peripheral blood. These receptor sequences come from a woman aged 60 to 75 with active or convalescent COVID-19.

J is TRBJ2-7 and V is TRBV4-3, with TRBD2 as a possible D gene (5 bases). Per the germline V gene, CDR1 is LGHNA and CDR2 is YSLEER. Trimming stripped 3 bases from V and 0 bases from J, with 9 bases between. This CDR3 spans 14 amino acids. CDR3: CASSHERHSYEQYF. Written as DNA, the CDR3 is TGCGCCAGCAGCCACGAGCGGCACTCCTACGAGCAGTACTTC.

The rearrangement links TRBV10-3 to TRBJ2-7; no firm D call. The CDR3 loop spans 13 amino acids. Germline assignment: CDR1 ENHRY and CDR2 SYGVKD. V was trimmed by 7 bases and J by 0 bases, leaving 10 bases between them. Here the CDR3 reads CAIMKAGSYEQYF. The CDR3 DNA reads as TGTGCCATCATGAAGGCAGGCTCCTACGAGCAGTACTTC.

The rearrangement joins TRBV12-3 or TRBV12-4 to TRBJ1-5; D remains unclear. Trimming took off 6 bases at V and 3 bases at J, with 6 bases between the two ends. This CDR3 contains 12 residues. The CDR3 reads CASSFSNQPQHF. The CDR3 bases are TGTGCCAGCAGCTTCTCCAATCAGCCCCAGCATTTT.

J is TRBJ1-6 and V is TRBV12-3 or TRBV12-4; D is undetermined. The CDR3 extends over 13 amino acids. V lost 9 bases, J lost 7 bases, and 13 bases lay in between. Here the CDR3 reads CASAPGWNSPLHF. The CDR3 DNA follows: TGTGCCAGTGCCCCGGGTTGGAATTCACCCCTCCACTTT.

The rearrangement joins TRBV5-6 to TRBJ2-7, with 10 bases that match TRBD2. Germline CDR1 is SGHDT and CDR2 is YYEEEE. The CDR3 length is 15 residues. V shed 0 bases and J 7 bases; nucleotides not matched to a gene: 7. The CDR3 DNA is TGTGCCAGCAGCTTGGTTAGCGGGGGGACGGGTGAGCAGTACTTC. Protein product: CASSLVSGGTGEQYF.

The chain joins TRBV24-1 to TRBJ2-3, with no clear D. The CDR3 contains 11 residues. Germline V lookup: CDR1 KGHDR, CDR2 SFDVKD. V was trimmed by 9 bases and J by 0 bases, leaving 3 bases between them. CDR3 region: CATLSTDTQYF. CDR3 bases: TGTGCCACCTTAAGCACAGATACGCAGTATTTT.

The CDR3 sequence is CSVSPRETEAFF. For the CDR3, the DNA is TGCAGCGTTTCTCCACGGGAAACTGAAGCTTTCTTT. V usage is TRBV29-1 and J usage is TRBJ1-1; no definite D call. CDR3 length: 12 residues. V lost 5 bases to trimming and J lost 5 bases, with 12 bases between them. CDR1 and CDR2 from the germline V gene are SQVTM and ANQGSEA.

J is TRBJ2-7 and V is TRBV18; maybe TRBD1 (6 bases). This CDR3 region has 14 residues. Per germline, CDR1 KGHSH and CDR2 LQKENI. The V end was cut by 3 bases, the J end by 5 bases, with 14 bases between. This CDR3 reads CASSPGQFRHEQYF. In DNA form, the CDR3 reads TGTGCCAGCTCACCCGGACAGTTCAGGCACGAGCAGTACTTC.

This clone was picked up one time. The chain uses TRBV2 and TRBJ1-2; 9 bases are shared with TRBD1. V was pared by 6 bases and J by 6 bases, with 2 bases of the junction left unmatched. Germline V gives CDR1 SNHLY, CDR2 FYNNEI. CDR3 length: 12 amino acids. CDR3: CASSRQGDGYTF. CDR3 in DNA: TGTGCCAGCAGCCGACAGGGGGATGGCTACACCTTC.

The chain combines TRBV5-8 with TRBJ1-1; D is ambiguous. Trimming removed 0 bases at V and 1 base at J, with 7 bases between. Per germline, CDR1 SGHTS and CDR2 YDEGEE. The CDR3 extends over 14 amino acids. The CDR3 here is CASSLGSGNTEAFF. CDR3 nucleotides: TGTGCCAGCAGCTTGGGATCAGGGAACACTGAAGCTTTCTTT.

The chain carries TRBV12-3 or TRBV12-4 and TRBJ2-2; TRBD1 matches 7 bases. With V trimmed by 7 bases and J by 7 bases, 6 bases remained unmatched. CDR3 length: 13 residues. In nucleotides, the CDR3 is TGTGCCAGCATCCTGACAGGGATCGGGGAGCTGTTTTTT. As protein: CASILTGIGELFF.

This clone was picked up a small number of times. The rearrangement joins TRBV7-2 to TRBJ2-3; perhaps TRBD1 as D (6 bases). CDR3 length equals 15 residues. The V gene lost 2 bases and the J gene lost 2 bases, with 11 bases spanning the gap. CDR1 is SGHTA and CDR2 is FQGNSA in the germline V gene. In DNA form, the CDR3 reads TGTGCCAGCAGCTTACAGACAGGACCCACAGATACGCAGTATTTT. Translation gives CASSLQTGPTDTQYF.

In its sample, this clone was seen once. This chain uses TRBV19 with TRBJ1-1; 8 bases align to TRBD1. There are 15 residues in the CDR3. With 3 bases clipped from V and 5 bases from J, the junction kept 8 bases outside the gene matches. Germline V gene lookup returns CDR1 LNHDA and CDR2 SQIVND (reference sequence). The CDR3 loop is CASSIGQGAPTEAFF. The DNA for the CDR3 is TGTGCCAGTAGTATTGGGCAGGGGGCGCCGACTGAAGCTTTCTTT.

Here the CDR3 reads CASRSGQELSGNTIYF. The CDR3 DNA reads TGTGCCAGCAGGTCGGGACAGGAGCTCTCTGGAAACACCATATATTTT. The chain has TRBV7-2 and TRBJ1-3, with 8 bases aligning to TRBD1. Trimming at V came to 6 bases and at J to 0 bases, leaving 7 bases not matched to a gene. This CDR3 region has 16 residues. Germline lookup yields CDR1 SGHTA and CDR2 FQGNSA.

This chain uses TRBV4-1 with TRBJ2-7; TRBD1 agrees at 8 bases. Trimming at V came to 4 bases and at J to 0 bases, leaving 5 bases not matched to a gene. The CDR3 sequence is 15 residues long. The germline V gene has CDR1 MGHRA and CDR2 YSYEKL. CDR3 sequence (DNA): TGCGCCAGCAGCCGGGGGACAGGCATCTCCTACGAGCAGTACTTC. Its protein product is CASSRGTGISYEQYF.

The chain couples TRBV11-2 to TRBJ1-2; 8 bases align to TRBD1. V shed 5 bases and J 5 bases; nucleotides not matched to a gene: 10. The V gene's germline CDR1 is SGHAT and CDR2 FQNNGV. The CDR3 consists of 15 residues. The CDR3 protein is CASSPLTGGAYGYTF. The CDR3 DNA sequence: TGTGCCAGCAGCCCTCTTACAGGGGGTGCTTATGGCTACACCTTC.

The V gene is TRBV7-9, the J gene TRBJ1-1; TRBD1 agrees at 7 bases. The CDR3 spans 16 residues. CDR1 and CDR2 from the germline V gene are SEHNR and FQNEAQ (reference sequence). The J segment lost 0 bases and the V segment lost 3 bases, leaving 7 bases of the junction unmatched. The DNA for the CDR3 is TGTGCCAGCAGCTTCTTGGCACAGGGGTTGAACACTGAAGCTTTCTTT. It translates to CASSFLAQGLNTEAFF.

The chain carries TRBV10-3 and TRBJ1-5, with D possibly being TRBD1 (6 bases). Trimming shortened V by 3 bases and J by 1 base, and 10 bases separated the two germline ends. This CDR3 is 15 amino acids long. Germline-derived CDR1 and CDR2 are ENHRY and SYGVKD. The CDR3 nucleotides are TGTGCCATCAGTGACAGGGGCCCGAGCAATCAGCCCCAGCATTTT. It codes for CAISDRGPSNQPQHF.

This clone has a single count. This sequence joins TRBV10-3 and TRBJ1-2; 10 bases agree with TRBD1. The CDR3 covers 14 residues. V was clipped by 7 bases and J by 3 bases; unmatched bases: 5. Germline loops: CDR1 ENHRY, CDR2 SYGVKD. The CDR3 loop reads CAITGTGEDYGYTF. The CDR3 DNA reads TGTGCCATCACAGGGACAGGGGAGGACTATGGCTACACCTTC.

The rearrangement links TRBV5-4 to TRBJ1-1; D is possibly TRBD1 (5 bases). This CDR3 spans 12 amino acids. Trimming took 7 bases from V and 3 from J, leaving 10 bases between them. Germline V lookup: CDR1 SGHNT, CDR2 YYREEE (reference sequence). As DNA, the CDR3 is TGTGCCAGCGGGTCGGGGGACACTGAAGCTTTCTTT. Protein: CASGSGDTEAFF.

The V and J genes are TRBV6-6 and TRBJ2-5; D might be TRBD2 (5 bases). Trimming took 6 bases from V and 8 from J, leaving 19 bases between them. Germline V gene sequence: CDR1 MNHNY, CDR2 SVGAGI (reference sequence). The CDR3 loop spans 14 amino acids. The DNA of the CDR3 is TGTGCCAGCAGGACGGTCTGGGGAGTTGATACCCAGTACTTC. This gives the protein CASRTVWGVDTQYF.

V usage is TRBV27 and J usage is TRBJ1-6, with a tentative D call TRBD1 (6 bases). CDR1 and CDR2 (germline): MNHEY, SMNVEV (reference sequence). Deletions cut 7 bases from V and 6 bases from J, with 13 bases between. CDR3 length equals 14 residues. For the CDR3, the DNA is TGTGCCAGCACCCTACAGGGTGGTAATTCACCCCTCCACTTT. It is translated as CASTLQGGNSPLHF.

The rearrangement uses TRBV5-8 and TRBJ1-2; 10 bases line up with TRBD1. The CDR3 sequence is 14 residues long. The junction had 8 bases not matched to a gene; V was cut back by 5 bases and J by 7 bases. Germline-derived CDR1 and CDR2 are SGHTS and YDEGEE. CDR3: CASRPRQGARGYTF. For the CDR3, the DNA is TGTGCCAGCAGACCCAGACAGGGGGCGCGTGGCTACACCTTC.

This clone has a count of ten or more. The chain carries TRBV12-5 and TRBJ1-1, with D perhaps TRBD1 (6 bases). Germline loops: CDR1 LGHNT, CDR2 FRNRAP. V lost 2 bases, J lost 11 bases, and 18 bases lay in between. This CDR3 is built from 14 residues. This CDR3 is CASGLSGAPSKAFF. DNA of the CDR3: TGTGCTAGTGGTTTGTCAGGGGCCCCCTCCAAGGCTTTCTTT.

The chain carries TRBV5-5 and TRBJ1-2, with a possible D match to TRBD1 (5 bases). Trimming removed 4 bases at V and 0 bases at J, with 13 bases between. The CDR3 spans 15 residues. Germline V gene sequence: CDR1 SGHKS, CDR2 YYEKEE (reference sequence). The CDR3 DNA sequence: TGTGCCAGCAGCACCACGACAGCAGCTAACTATGGCTACACCTTC. Translating it yields CASSTTTAANYGYTF. The whole variable domain, remainder taken from reference TRBV5-5 and TRBJ1-2, is DAGVTQSPTHLIKTRGQQVTLRCSPISGHKSVSWYQQVLGQGPQFIFQYYEKEERGRGNFPDRFSARQFPNYSSELNVNALLLGDSALYLCASSTTTAANYGYTFGSGTRLTVV.

The chain joins TRBV28 to TRBJ1-2, with 9 nucleotides matching TRBD1. V shed 6 bases and J 4 bases; nucleotides not matched to a gene: 6. The germline V gene has CDR1 MDHEN and CDR2 SYDVKM. This CDR3 region has 14 residues. The CDR3 DNA sequence: TGTGCCAGCAGATACCGGGACAGGGCCTATGGCTACACCTTC. Translation gives CASRYRDRAYGYTF.